This T cell receptor beta chain was observed in a study of lymphopenia after photon versus proton radiotherapy. Germline lookup yields CDR1 SNHLY and CDR2 FYNNEI. The CDR3 is 15 residues long. V was pared by 3 bases and J by 6 bases, with 12 bases between. Assay: immunoSEQ multiplex PCR; the TCRdb copy retains only in-frame clones and omits some. The sample lists approximately 15,000 clones, about four fifths occurring once. The J gene is TRBJ1-6, the V gene TRBV2; D is undetermined. The receptor was derived from a man aged 45-65 years with gastric cancer. The sequenced sample was peripheral blood, obtained from a patient treated with photon-based radiotherapy. CDR3 in DNA: TGTGCCAGCAGTGACGGGAGGGTGGGTAATTCACCCCTCCACTTT. It encodes CASSDGRVGNSPLHF. Complete variable domain (other parts from reference TRBV2 and TRBJ1-6): EPEVTQTPSHQVTQMGQEVILRCVPISNHLYFYWYRQILGQKVEFLVSFYNNEISEKSEIFDDQFSVERPDGSNFTLKIRSTKLEDSAMYFCASSDGRVGNSPLHFGNGTRLTVT.